The following is a TCR beta chain sequence with its context. These data belong to a study of blood T cell repertoires in COVID-19. Study in general: COVID-19 samples, acute and convalescent, were from the United States, Italy and Spain.

Participants reported their clinical history, and cohort assignment relied on those reports. Original processing methods: Amplification from reference gene primers served as the basis for estimated nucleated cell counts. The table came from immunoSEQ multiplex PCR; TCRdb's copy has only in-frame clones and leaves some out. D and trimming were read from the DNA, whereas the V and J calls and clone size are those reported in that table. The sample has 300,000 to 350,000 clones; around 90% are singletons. V lost 1 base and J lost 0, with 6 bases in between. Germline CDR1 GTSNPN, CDR2 SVGIG (reference sequence). The CDR3 sequence is 13 residues long.

This receptor was identified in a woman aged 18-35 years with acute COVID-19. The chain combines TRBV30 with TRBJ1-1; D is unclear. Sample: PBMCs or T cells enriched from blood (not recorded which). The DNA for the CDR3 is TGTGCCTGGAGTGGGGAGATGAACACTGAAGCTTTCTTT. It translates to CAWSGEMNTEAFF.